This T cell receptor (beta chain) was documented in a study of technical replicates of blood from a handful of donors. Sequencing used immunoSEQ multiplex PCR; TCRdb keeps in-frame clones, though not all of them. The sample contains about 59,000 clones, roughly 95% of which appear only once. Germline CDR1 MNHEY, CDR2 SMNVEV (reference sequence). V was cut by 3 bases and J by 3 bases, with 6 bases left in between. The CDR3 sequence is 14 residues long. V is TRBV27 and J is TRBJ1-6; TRBD1 might be the D (5 bases). The clonotype originates from a human donor in good health. Some clones in this sample may be carry-over from other donors' samples. The sequenced material came from PBMCs. This CDR3 is CASSFQGYNSPLHF. In DNA form, the CDR3 reads TGTGCCAGCAGTTTCCAGGGCTATAATTCACCCCTCCACTTT.